This T cell receptor beta chain was found in a study of shared clonotypes between healthy human individuals. Study-wide points: Clonotype sharing among donors was expected to depend on sequencing depth.

Germline V gene sequence: CDR1 SEHNR, CDR2 FQNEAQ (reference sequence). CDR3 length equals 13 residues. J was trimmed by 7 bases and V by 4 bases; bases with no gene match: 4. Clones were read by immunoSEQ multiplex PCR, and TCRdb kept only the in-frame ones, dropping some. The table has 2 million to 2.5 million clones, 93% seen once. A remark on this clone: Antigen unknown. This sample also contains other DNA sequences that code for the same CDR3.

Source material: naive CD4+ T cells from PBMCs. Subset of the sample: CD45RA+ positively selected. V is TRBV7-9 and J is TRBJ1-5; TRBD1 agrees at 7 bases. This receptor was identified in a man aged 18 to 29 in good health. Some clones in this sample may be carry-over from other donors' samples. The CDR3, as DNA: TGTGCCAGCAGCTCCCAGGGGGACCAGCCCCAGCATTTT. Its translation is CASSSQGDQPQHF.